The next 28 T cell receptor beta chains were all read from a single sample in a study of blood T cell repertoires in COVID-19. Method: immunoSEQ multiplex PCR; TCRdb's copy keeps in-frame clones and lacks some. The table records 150,000 to 170,000 clones, roughly 72% of them present only once. Sequencing used peripheral blood. The receptors derive from a woman older than 75 with acute or convalescent COVID-19.

The rearrangement links TRBV5-6 to TRBJ2-1, with D possibly matching TRBD2 (5 bases). Germline lookup yields CDR1 SGHDT and CDR2 YYEEEE. V gave up 4 bases and J gave up 1 base, with 12 bases separating them. This CDR3 is 15 amino acids long. CDR3 in amino acids: CASSRRVWSYNEQFF. CDR3 bases: TGTGCCAGCAGCCGGCGGGTGTGGTCCTACAATGAGCAGTTCTTC. The full variable domain, rest sourced from reference TRBV5-6 and TRBJ2-1, is DAGVTQSPTHLIKTRGQQVTLRCSPKSGHDTVSWYQQALGQGPQFIFQYYEEEERQRGNFPDRFSGHQFPNYSSELNVNALLLGDSALYLCASSRRVWSYNEQFFGPGTRLTVL.

This clone was detected only once. The rearrangement links TRBV5-1 to TRBJ1-1; unclear D gene. V gave up 1 base and J gave up 0 bases, with 13 bases separating them. Germline V gene sequence: CDR1 SGHRS, CDR2 YFSETQ. This CDR3 contains 16 residues. The CDR3 sequence is CASSLSQTLMNTEAFF. In nucleotides, the CDR3 is TGCGCCAGCAGCTTGTCTCAGACACTGATGAACACTGAAGCTTTCTTT. Looking up the rest from reference TRBV5-1 and TRBJ1-1 gives the full variable domain: KAGVTQTPRYLIKTRGQQVTLSCSPISGHRSVSWYQQTPGQGLQFLFEYFSETQRNKGNFPGRFSGRQFSNSRSEMNVSTLELGDSALYLCASSLSQTLMNTEAFFGQGTRLTVV.

This clone was observed a handful of times. The V gene is TRBV20-1, the J gene TRBJ1-1; no clear D gene. Germline CDR1 and CDR2: DFQATT and SNEGSKA (reference sequence). The CDR3 is 10 amino acids. For the CDR3, the DNA is TGCAGCCCCCCGGGCACTGAAGCTTTCTTT. It codes for CSPPGTEAFF.

The rearrangement uses TRBV6-6 and TRBJ2-1; possibly TRBD1 for D (5 bases). CDR1 and CDR2 from the germline V gene are MNHNY and SVGAGI (reference sequence). Between the trimmed V and J ends, which lost 2 bases and 2 bases, there was a span of 7 bases. The CDR3 runs to 14 residues. CDR3 DNA: TGTGCCAGCAGTTACCAGGGTCCCTACAATGAGCAGTTCTTC. It is translated as CASSYQGPYNEQFF.

The chain recombines TRBV7-2 with TRBJ2-7, with 8 bases identical to TRBD2. The germline V gene encodes CDR1 SGHTA and CDR2 FQGNSA. The CDR3 sequence is 13 residues long. J gave up 7 bases and V 3 bases, and 5 bases lay outside the gene matches. CDR3 sequence: CASSLGGGKEQYF. For the CDR3, the DNA is TGTGCCAGCAGCTTGGGCGGGGGGAAAGAGCAGTACTTC.

The V call is TRBV5-6, the J call TRBJ1-1; 7 bases match TRBD1. Germline V gene sequence: CDR1 SGHDT, CDR2 YYEEEE. V lost 4 bases and J lost 1; bases outside the gene matches: 4. The CDR3 runs to 14 residues. CDR3 in DNA: TGTGCCAGCAGCATCGACAGGGCGAACACTGAAGCTTTCTTT. It yields the protein CASSIDRANTEAFF.

In DNA, the CDR3 is TGTGCCAGCAGCGGGGGAGAGGGGACTGAAGCTTTCTTT. Encoded protein: CASSGGEGTEAFF. The rearrangement joins TRBV6-5 to TRBJ1-1; weak D call: TRBD1 (5 bases). V was trimmed by 6 bases and J by 5 bases, leaving 13 bases between them. The CDR3 runs 13 residues. Germline assignment: CDR1 MNHEY and CDR2 SVGAGI.

The genes are TRBV2 and TRBJ2-1; tentatively, D is TRBD1 (6 bases). The CDR3 extends over 14 amino acids. CDR1 and CDR2 from the germline V gene are SNHLY and FYNNEI. The V and J ends lost 10 bases and 2 bases respectively, with 15 bases between them. CDR3 in amino acids: CANQQGLAYNEQFF. The CDR3 nucleotides read TGTGCCAACCAACAGGGTTTGGCCTACAATGAGCAGTTCTTC.

The rearrangement uses TRBV6-5 and TRBJ1-1; 7 bases agree with TRBD1. CDR3 size: 14 residues. Germline V gene sequence: CDR1 MNHEY, CDR2 SVGAGI. The V gene end was trimmed by 6 bases and the J gene end by 1 base; junction bases not matched to a gene: 5. The CDR3 nucleotides are TGTGCCAGCAGGACCGGGACAGCGAACACTGAAGCTTTCTTT. Protein: CASRTGTANTEAFF.

The chain is built from TRBV6-4 and TRBJ1-2; D is unresolved. V was clipped by 4 bases and J by 4 bases, with 13 bases between them. The germline CDR1 and CDR2 sequences are MRHNA and SNTAGT. The CDR3 totals 14 residues. The CDR3 protein is CASSATGSSYGYTF. CDR3 coding DNA: TGTGCCAGCAGTGCCACCGGGTCCTCCTATGGCTACACCTTC.

This chain connects TRBV5-1 to TRBJ2-7, with 9 bases that match TRBD2. The CDR3 has 16 amino acids. Germline assignment: CDR1 SGHRS and CDR2 YFSETQ. J gave up 2 bases and V 2 bases, and 8 bases lay outside the gene matches. CDR3 amino acids: CASSLFASGTAYEQYF. CDR3 DNA: TGCGCCAGCAGCTTATTTGCTAGCGGGACCGCCTACGAGCAGTACTTC. Full variable domain (remainder filled in from reference TRBV5-1 and TRBJ2-7): KAGVTQTPRYLIKTRGQQVTLSCSPISGHRSVSWYQQTPGQGLQFLFEYFSETQRNKGNFPGRFSGRQFSNSRSEMNVSTLELGDSALYLCASSLFASGTAYEQYFGPGTRLTVT.

The CDR3 loop reads CAISESKQGANEKLFF. The CDR3 region has the DNA TGTGCCATCAGTGAGTCTAAACAGGGAGCTAATGAAAAACTGTTTTTT. The chain recombines TRBV10-3 with TRBJ1-4, with TRBD1 as a possible D gene (6 bases). The CDR3 spans 16 residues. Looked up from germline, CDR1 is ENHRY and CDR2 is SYGVKD. Trimming left V 0 bases short and J 3 bases short, with 11 bases between.

V usage is TRBV19 and J usage is TRBJ1-2; D is possibly TRBD1 (5 bases). V lost 10 bases to trimming and J lost 5 bases, with 17 bases between them. This CDR3 contains 13 residues. In germline, CDR1 is LNHDA, CDR2 SQIVND (reference sequence). The CDR3 coding sequence is TGTGCCACTTCCGGTCCAGGGAGGTATGGCTACACCTTC. Its translation is CATSGPGRYGYTF.

This chain links TRBV4-3 with TRBJ1-2; 11 bases align to TRBD1. Germline-derived CDR1 and CDR2 are LGHNA and YSLEER. The CDR3 is 15 amino acids. Germline trimming cut 3 bases from V and 3 bases from J; bases unmatched to any gene: 3. Here the CDR3 DNA reads TGCGCCAGCAGCCAGGGGACAGGGGGATACTATGGCTACACCTTC. It specifies CASSQGTGGYYGYTF.

The chain combines TRBV5-1 with TRBJ1-1, with D uncertain. Germline CDR1 and CDR2: SGHRS and YFSETQ. Trimming removed 1 base from V and 1 base from J, with 14 bases in between. There are 16 residues in the CDR3. CDR3 loop: CASSLIGPRRNTEAFF. CDR3 bases: TGCGCCAGCAGCTTGATTGGCCCCCGCCGGAACACTGAAGCTTTCTTT.

The V and J genes are TRBV7-3 and TRBJ2-3; TRBD2 matches at 10 bases. CDR1 is SGHTA, CDR2 FQGTGA, per germline. Trimming removed 3 bases from V and 6 bases from J; junction bases left unmatched: 9. The CDR3 totals 16 residues. The CDR3, as DNA: TGTGCCAGCAGCTTGAGCGGGGGGGCGAATGGTGATACGCAGTATTTT. The encoded protein is CASSLSGGANGDTQYF.

This rearrangement joins TRBV13 to TRBJ1-2; possibly TRBD1 for D (5 bases). V lost 7 bases and J lost 8, with 17 bases in between. There are 13 residues in the CDR3. The germline V gene has CDR1 PRHDT and CDR2 FYEKMQ (reference sequence). The DNA of the CDR3 is TGTGCCAGCACCCTAGGAGGGGTATCCGGCTACACCTTC. It yields the protein CASTLGGVSGYTF.

This clone has just one count. The chain employs TRBV5-1 and TRBJ1-1; 7 positions agree with TRBD1. With 1 base clipped from V and 8 bases from J, the junction kept 5 bases outside the gene matches. This CDR3 spans 13 amino acids. Germline V gene data show CDR1 as SGHRS and CDR2 as YFSETQ. CDR3 nucleotide sequence: TGCGCCAGCAGCTTGACCGACAGGGCAGAAGCTTTCTTT. Its translation: CASSLTDRAEAFF.

The chain recombines TRBV2 with TRBJ2-5; tentative D call: TRBD1 (8 bases). V shed 3 bases and J shed 4 bases, with 24 bases lying between them. This CDR3 is built from 18 residues. The germline CDR1 and CDR2 sequences are SNHLY and FYNNEI. CDR3 in amino acids: CASSEARGRGIRLETQYF. The CDR3 DNA is TGTGCCAGCAGTGAGGCCAGGGGGCGGGGGATACGTTTAGAGACCCAGTACTTC.

This clone was picked up a small number of times. The chain links TRBV3-1 (or the pseudogene TRBV3-2) to TRBJ1-2, with 9 nucleotides matching TRBD1. Germline lookup yields CDR1 LGHDT and CDR2 YNNKEL (reference sequence). Trimming took 2 bases from V and 2 from J; bases not matched to a gene: 6. The length of the CDR3 is 16 residues. The DNA for the CDR3 is TGTGCCAGCAGCCAACCTTCCGGGACAGGGAACTATGGCTACACCTTC. Its translation: CASSQPSGTGNYGYTF.

This clone was counted a few times. The V gene is TRBV19, the J gene TRBJ1-5; 8 positions match TRBD1. Germline V lookup: CDR1 LNHDA, CDR2 SQIVND (reference sequence). Trimming at V came to 1 base and at J to 4 bases, leaving 12 bases not matched to a gene. This CDR3 contains 18 residues. For the CDR3, the DNA is TGTGCCAGTAGTATAGTTTTTTCGGGACAGGCCTTAAATCAGCCCCAGCATTTT. Its protein product is CASSIVFSGQALNQPQHF.

The chain uses TRBV6-5 and TRBJ1-1, with unresolved D. The CDR3 covers 11 residues. V was clipped by 5 bases and J by 7 bases, with 8 bases between them. The V gene's germline CDR1 is MNHEY and CDR2 SVGAGI. CDR3 bases: TGTGCCAGCAGTCAGCGGGGTGAAGCTTTCTTT. Translation gives CASSQRGEAFF.

The rearrangement links TRBV6-7 to TRBJ2-7; D possibly corresponds to TRBD1 (5 bases). TRBV6-7 is filed as an ORF, its function uncertain. V was shortened by 5 bases and J by 2 bases, with 10 bases between the two germline ends. The CDR3 sequence is 13 residues long. CDR3 DNA sequence: TGTGCCAGCAGTGCAGGGTCTACCTACGAGCAGTACTTC. As protein: CASSAGSTYEQYF.

The gene calls are TRBV11-2 and TRBJ1-4; D remains ambiguous. Germline CDR1 SGHAT, CDR2 FQNNGV. CDR3 length: 13 residues. Between the trimmed V and J ends, which lost 3 bases and 8 bases, there was a span of 10 bases. CDR3 coding DNA: TGTGCCAGCAGCTTTTCTCTACAGGAAAAACTGTTTTTT. Its translation: CASSFSLQEKLFF.

There are a few counts of this clone. The chain recombines TRBV9 with TRBJ1-2; 7 positions agree with TRBD1. V was pared by 4 bases and J by 4 bases, with 7 bases of the junction left unmatched. Germline CDR1 is SGDLS and CDR2 is YYNGEE. The CDR3 is 14 residues long. The CDR3 sequence is CASSSLQGPYGYTF. DNA for the CDR3: TGTGCCAGCAGCTCACTACAGGGGCCCTATGGCTACACCTTC.

The V and J genes are TRBV6-5 and TRBJ1-2, with unresolved D. Trimming took 5 bases from V and 4 from J, leaving 17 bases between them. In germline, CDR1 is MNHEY, CDR2 SVGAGI. The CDR3 spans 15 residues. CDR3 bases: TGTGCCAGCAGTAAACCGGGAATCGACGGCTATGGCTACACCTTC. It yields the protein CASSKPGIDGYGYTF.

In its sample, this clone was seen once. The genes are TRBV4-2 and TRBJ1-4; no clear D. Germline V gene sequence: CDR1 LGHNA, CDR2 YNFKEQ. This CDR3 is 13 amino acids long. Trimming took 2 bases from V and 7 from J, leaving 8 bases between them. The CDR3 loop reads CASSQSGGEKLFF. In DNA, the CDR3 is TGTGCCAGCAGCCAATCCGGAGGTGAAAAACTGTTTTTT.

V gene TRBV29-1 combines with J gene TRBJ2-3; 9 nucleotides line up with TRBD2. Germline V gene data show CDR1 as SQVTM and CDR2 as ANQGSEA. This CDR3 comprises 13 residues. Trimming at V came to 4 bases and at J to 4 bases, leaving 3 bases not matched to a gene. The CDR3 reads CSVVLAGPDTQYF. The CDR3 DNA sequence: TGCAGCGTTGTACTAGCGGGTCCAGATACGCAGTATTTT.